These T cell receptor beta chains were read from a single sample in a study of blood T cell repertoires in COVID-19. Profiling relied on immunoSEQ multiplex PCR, and the TCRdb table lists in-frame clones only, not all of them. The data hold about 230,000 clones, with around 78% observed a single time. The sample comprised peripheral blood. These receptors were collected from a woman aged 65 to 85 with active or convalescent COVID-19. CDR3s include the opening cysteine and the closing phenylalanine or tryptophan. A D gene is named only where the DNA matches it firmly. Only part of the rows carry a size: once, few, many, or a class if the clone is expanded.

V	J	D	size	DNA	CDR3
TRBV7-8	TRBJ2-7	TRBD2	NA	TGTGCCAGCAGCTTAGCGTCGGTAGCGGGAGCGGGGGAGCAGTACTTC	CASSLASVAGAGEQYF
TRBV28	TRBJ1-1	NA	NA	TGTGCCGGTAATAGCCCACCGAAGCACACTGAAGCTTTCTTT	CAGNSPPKHTEAFF
TRBV2	TRBJ2-1	NA	NA	TGTGCCAGCACCGAGGACAGCTACTACAATGAGCAGTTCTTC	CASTEDSYYNEQFF
TRBV18	TRBJ2-5	NA	few	TGTGCCAGCTCACCTTATCAAGAGACCCAGTACTTC	CASSPYQETQYF
TRBV5-1	TRBJ2-1	TRBD2	NA	TGCGCCAGCAGCTTGGCTAGCGGCGACCACAATGAGCAGTTCTTC	CASSLASGDHNEQFF
TRBV5-4	TRBJ1-1	NA	once	TGTGCCAGCAGCTTCGGCGGGGACGGGGGGTCTGAAGCTTTCTTT	CASSFGGDGGSEAFF
TRBV10-3	TRBJ1-1	NA	NA	TGTGCCATCAGGGACAGATCGAACACTGAAGCTTTCTTT	CAIRDRSNTEAFF
TRBV6-5	TRBJ2-3	TRBD1	NA	TGTGCCAGCTGCGACAGGGGTCGGATAACAGATACGCAGTATTTT	CASCDRGRITDTQYF
TRBV5-1	TRBJ1-5	NA	NA	TGCGCCAGCAGCCCCACGGCGGGGGCTGGCCAGCCCCAGCATTTT	CASSPTAGAGQPQHF
TRBV5-5	TRBJ2-7	TRBD2	NA	TGTGCCAGCAACTTGCGGCTAGCGGACTACGAGCAGTACTTC	CASNLRLADYEQYF
TRBV20-1	TRBJ2-3	NA	NA	TGCAGTGCTAGTAACAGCAGATCAACATCGGATACGCAGTATTTT	CSASNSRSTSDTQYF
TRBV5-4	TRBJ2-4	TRBD2	once	TGTGCCAGCAGCCGGACTAGCGGGATCGAAAACATTCAGTACTTC	CASSRTSGIENIQYF
TRBV2	TRBJ2-1	TRBD2	few	TGTGCCAGCAGTCCCCAATTGGGGAGGGGTTACAATGAGCAGTTCTTC	CASSPQLGRGYNEQFF
TRBV7-9	TRBJ2-7	NA	NA	TGTGCCAGCCAGGGCTCCTACGAGCAGTACTTC	CASQGSYEQYF